What follows are 19 T cell receptor beta chains derived from one specimen sequenced in a study of T cell responses to AZD1222 COVID-19 vaccine. Only in-frame clones appear in the TCRdb table, and some are missing; sequencing was by immunoSEQ multiplex PCR. In the table there are some 130,000 clones, approximately 90% of which are singletons. The sample here was peripheral blood, taken on day 0 of AZD1222 vaccination. These receptors were obtained from an adult in good health.

J is TRBJ1-1 and V is TRBV5-1, with D tentatively TRBD1 (5 bases). The CDR3 loop spans 16 amino acids. Trimming removed 4 bases at V and 1 base at J, with 17 bases between. The germline CDR1 and CDR2 sequences are SGHRS and YFSETQ. DNA for the CDR3: TGCGCCAGCAGCATGTACGCCGGGACGGCGAACACTGAAGCTTTCTTT. Translating gives CASSMYAGTANTEAFF. The whole variable domain, filled in from reference TRBV5-1 and TRBJ1-1, reads KAGVTQTPRYLIKTRGQQVTLSCSPISGHRSVSWYQQTPGQGLQFLFEYFSETQRNKGNFPGRFSGRQFSNSRSEMNVSTLELGDSALYLCASSMYAGTANTEAFFGQGTRLTVV.

J is TRBJ1-4 and V is TRBV5-4; tentatively, D is TRBD1 (5 bases). CDR1 and CDR2 from the germline V gene are SGHNT and YYREEE (reference sequence). V lost 4 bases and J lost 5, with 12 bases in between. The CDR3 is 14 amino acids. For the CDR3, the DNA is TGTGCCAGCAGCGCGCAGGGAAGAAATGAAAAACTGTTTTTT. Protein: CASSAQGRNEKLFF.

The chain has TRBV3-1 (or the pseudogene TRBV3-2) and TRBJ2-5; a weak D match, TRBD2 (6 bases). Germline V lookup: CDR1 LGHDT, CDR2 YNNKEL (reference sequence). The V end lost 0 bases, the J end lost 5 bases, and 13 bases lay between the germline ends. The CDR3 is 15 residues long. The CDR3 DNA is TGTGCCAGCAGCCAAGATTTACAAGGAGGGGAGACCCAGTACTTC. This translates into CASSQDLQGGETQYF.

The chain uses TRBV21-1 and TRBJ2-7; the table names TRBD1, a call not compared with the DNA. TRBV21-1 is termed a pseudogene. This CDR3 spans 13 amino acids. Here the CDR3 reads CASSSRTDREQYF. CDR3 coding DNA: TGTGCCAGCAGCTCCCGCACCGACAGGGAGCAGTACTTC.

To note about this clone: Within the sample, other DNA sequences also encode this same CDR3. This chain links TRBV7-3 with TRBJ1-1; weak D call: TRBD1 (5 bases). Germline V gives CDR1 SGHTA, CDR2 FQGTGA. Trimming stripped 1 base from V and 3 bases from J, with 6 bases between. The CDR3 totals 13 residues. CDR3 region: CASSLRGDTEAFF. CDR3 sequence (DNA): TGTGCCAGCAGCTTAAGAGGGGACACTGAAGCTTTCTTT.

V gene TRBV10-3 combines with J gene TRBJ1-6, with 7 bases that match TRBD1. This CDR3 is built from 15 residues. With 2 bases clipped from V and 7 bases from J, the junction kept 5 bases outside the gene matches. The germline gives CDR1 ENHRY, CDR2 SYGVKD. CDR3 nucleotides: TGTGCCATCAGTGAGCCCGGGACAGACAATTCACCCCTCCACTTT. It yields the protein CAISEPGTDNSPLHF.

V usage is TRBV7-6 and J usage is TRBJ1-4; D is undetermined. Germline values: CDR1 SGHVS, CDR2 FNYEAQ. V gave up 0 bases and J gave up 0 bases, with 8 bases separating them. This CDR3 has 16 amino acids. The DNA of the CDR3 is TGTGCCAGCAGCTTAGCGCTAGCGCCAACTAATGAAAAACTGTTTTTT. Translation: CASSLALAPTNEKLFF.

The gene calls are TRBV5-4 and TRBJ1-1, with D tentatively TRBD1 (5 bases). The CDR3 consists of 14 residues. Germline assignment: CDR1 SGHNT and CDR2 YYREEE (reference sequence). V gave up 2 bases and J gave up 0 bases, with 8 bases separating them. CDR3 in amino acids: CASSLLQVNTEAFF. The CDR3 coding sequence is TGTGCCAGCAGCTTATTACAGGTGAACACTGAAGCTTTCTTT.

This clone appeared once. This chain links TRBV27 with TRBJ1-4, with 7 bases that match TRBD1. The CDR3 consists of 15 residues. V lost 5 bases, J lost 2 bases, and 5 bases stayed unmatched. Per the germline V gene, CDR1 is MNHEY and CDR2 is SMNVEV (reference sequence). The CDR3 DNA is TGTGCCAGCAGTCCAAGGGGGCTTACTAATGAAAAACTGTTTTTT. Translated: CASSPRGLTNEKLFF. The full variable domain, with the rest looked up from reference TRBV27 and TRBJ1-4, is EAQVTQNPRYLITVTGKKLTVTCSQNMNHEYMSWYRQDPGLGLRQIYYSMNVEVTDKGDVPEGYKVSRKEKRNFPLILESPSPNQTSLYFCASSPRGLTNEKLFFGSGTQLSVL.

The V and J genes are TRBV6-5 and TRBJ2-7, with a possible D match to TRBD2 (6 bases). V lost 7 bases and J 5 bases, leaving 21 bases between the germline ends. Germline V gene sequence: CDR1 MNHEY, CDR2 SVGAGI. This CDR3 is built from 15 residues. CDR3 DNA: TGTGCCAGCAATAAAGTGGCTAGCGCGGGGCACGAGCAGTACTTC. This translates into CASNKVASAGHEQYF.

The rearrangement joins TRBV5-1 to TRBJ2-7; tentatively, D is TRBD1 or TRBD2 (5 bases each). V lost 0 bases to trimming and J lost 5 bases, with 9 bases between them. Germline assignment: CDR1 SGHRS and CDR2 YFSETQ. The CDR3 is 13 residues long. CDR3 DNA: TGCGCCAGCAGCTTGGAACGGGACCACGAGCAGTACTTC. Translated: CASSLERDHEQYF.

V and J are TRBV2 and TRBJ1-1; 8 bases fit TRBD1. Germline trimming cut 7 bases from V and 1 base from J; bases unmatched to any gene: 5. The CDR3 covers 14 residues. Germline loops: CDR1 SNHLY, CDR2 FYNNEI. CDR3 loop: CASTTGTGNTEAFF. Written as DNA, the CDR3 is TGTGCCAGCACTACCGGGACAGGGAACACTGAAGCTTTCTTT.

This rearrangement joins TRBV19 to TRBJ1-2; 7 nucleotides align to TRBD1. Losses at the gene ends were 7 bases for V and 6 bases for J; bases not matched to a gene: 8. Germline CDR1 is LNHDA and CDR2 is SQIVND (reference sequence). This CDR3 region has 13 residues. The CDR3 reads CASTNDRVHGYTF. In DNA, the CDR3 is TGTGCCAGTACAAACGACAGGGTCCATGGCTACACCTTC. Full variable domain (missing parts from reference TRBV19 and TRBJ1-2): DGGITQSPKYLFRKEGQNVTLSCEQNLNHDAMYWYRQDPGQGLRLIYYSQIVNDFQKGDIAEGYSVSREKKESFPLTVTSAQKNPTAFYLCASTNDRVHGYTFGSGTRLTVV.

CDR3 coding DNA: TGTGCCAGTAGTACCGCCAACGGCCTATACGAGCAGTACTTC. Amino acids: CASSTANGLYEQYF. This chain joins TRBV19 and TRBJ2-7; D is uncertain. CDR1 is LNHDA, CDR2 SQIVND, per germline (reference sequence). Deletions cut 4 bases from V and 4 bases from J, with 14 bases between. The CDR3 is 14 residues long.

The rearrangement joins TRBV7-9 to TRBJ1-2; no reliable D call. V lost 4 bases and J 2 bases, leaving 8 bases between the germline ends. The germline gives CDR1 SEHNR, CDR2 FQNEAQ (reference sequence). The CDR3 runs 13 residues. The CDR3 region is CASSSQQNYGYTF. DNA of the CDR3: TGTGCCAGCAGCTCTCAGCAAAACTATGGCTACACCTTC.

The chain uses TRBV6-4 and TRBJ2-1; 11 bases are shared with TRBD2. The CDR3 is 15 amino acids. In germline, CDR1 is MRHNA, CDR2 SNTAGT. J lost 7 bases, V lost 5 bases, and 7 bases had no gene match. CDR3 DNA: TGTGCCAGCAGTCCCGTAGCGGGAGGGCCAAATGAGCAGTTCTTC. It encodes CASSPVAGGPNEQFF.

The CDR3 region is CASSSSPPPLHF. The CDR3 nucleotides read TGTGCCAGCAGTTCCTCCCCGCCACCCCTCCACTTT. The chain employs TRBV27 and TRBJ1-6; D remains ambiguous. V lost 4 bases, J lost 11 bases, and 9 bases lay in between. Germline assignment: CDR1 MNHEY and CDR2 SMNVEV (reference sequence). This CDR3 region has 12 residues.

The rearrangement links TRBV6-2 or TRBV6-3 to TRBJ2-7; 9 bases line up with TRBD2. The junction had 17 bases not matched to a gene; V was cut back by 6 bases and J by 5 bases. The CDR3 has 17 residues. In germline, CDR1 is MNHEY, CDR2 SVGEGT. The CDR3 nucleotides read TGTGCCAGCAGCCCTCCCGGGACTAGCCGGCGCGAGAACGAGCAGTACTTC. Its protein product is CASSPPGTSRRENEQYF.

This chain joins TRBV4-2 and TRBJ1-1, with 8 bases aligning to TRBD1. CDR1 is LGHNA and CDR2 is YNFKEQ in the germline V gene. Germline trimming cut 4 bases from V and 4 bases from J; bases unmatched to any gene: 8. The CDR3 sequence is 15 residues long. The CDR3 is CASSPRTGIGTEAFF. CDR3 coding DNA: TGTGCCAGCAGCCCGCGGACAGGGATTGGCACTGAAGCTTTCTTT.